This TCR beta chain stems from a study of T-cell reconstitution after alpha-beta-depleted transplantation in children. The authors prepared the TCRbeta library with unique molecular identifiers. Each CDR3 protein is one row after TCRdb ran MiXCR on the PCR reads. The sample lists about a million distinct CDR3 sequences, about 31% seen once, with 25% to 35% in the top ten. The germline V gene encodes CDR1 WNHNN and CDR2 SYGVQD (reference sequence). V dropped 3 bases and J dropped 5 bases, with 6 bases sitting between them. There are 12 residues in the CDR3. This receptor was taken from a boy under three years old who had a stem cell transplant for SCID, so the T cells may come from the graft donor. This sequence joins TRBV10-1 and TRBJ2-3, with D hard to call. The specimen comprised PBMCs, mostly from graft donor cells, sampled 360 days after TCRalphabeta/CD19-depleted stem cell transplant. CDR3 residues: CASSEQGDTQYF. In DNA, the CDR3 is TGCGCCAGCAGTGAACAAGGAGATACGCAGTATTTT.